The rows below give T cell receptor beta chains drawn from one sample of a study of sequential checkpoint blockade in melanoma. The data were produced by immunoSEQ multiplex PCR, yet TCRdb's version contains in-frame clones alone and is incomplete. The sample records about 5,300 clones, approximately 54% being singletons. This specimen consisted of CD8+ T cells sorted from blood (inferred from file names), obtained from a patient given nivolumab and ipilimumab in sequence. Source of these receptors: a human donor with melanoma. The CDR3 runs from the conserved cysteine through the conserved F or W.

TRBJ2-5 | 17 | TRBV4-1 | CASSQARPGRAGETQYF
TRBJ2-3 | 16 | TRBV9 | CASSVAGGGLTDTQYF
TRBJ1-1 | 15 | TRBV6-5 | CASGPNAGFKAEAFF
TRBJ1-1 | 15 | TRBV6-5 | CASSYSGLSRTEAFF
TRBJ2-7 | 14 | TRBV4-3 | CASSQDRVRYEQYF
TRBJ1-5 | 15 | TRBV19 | CASSIALSFNQPQHF
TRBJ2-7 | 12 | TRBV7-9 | CASNPGGYGQYF
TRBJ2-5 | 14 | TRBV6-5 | CASSDKRGLWTQYF
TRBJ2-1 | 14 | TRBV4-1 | CASRLAGGRNEQFF
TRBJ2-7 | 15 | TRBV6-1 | CASSEGPGGPYEQYF
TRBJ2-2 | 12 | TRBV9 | CASSASTGELFF
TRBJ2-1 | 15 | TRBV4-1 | CASSQGNSGGYEQFF
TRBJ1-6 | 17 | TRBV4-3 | CASSQDQGGGSRSPLHF
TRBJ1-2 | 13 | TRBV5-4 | CASSSPTNYGYTF
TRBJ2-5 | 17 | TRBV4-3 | CASSQELPGGEAETQYF
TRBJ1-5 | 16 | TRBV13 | CASSLGPGALDQPQHF
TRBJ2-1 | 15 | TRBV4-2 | CASSPTGLASLGQFF
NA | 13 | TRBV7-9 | CASSSMSVYEQYF
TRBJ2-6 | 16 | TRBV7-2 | CASSPKGLTGANVLTF
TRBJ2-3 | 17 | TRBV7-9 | CASSLPGQGPSTDTQYF
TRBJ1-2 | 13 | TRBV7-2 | CASSLGTAGGYTF
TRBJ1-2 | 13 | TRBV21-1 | CASSKGQFYGYTF
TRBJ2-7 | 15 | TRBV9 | CASSAWAGGGNEQYF